This T cell receptor beta chain was observed in a study of cytomegalovirus exposure and HLA in healthy donors. With regard to this clone: The antigen remains unidentified.

The PCR made use of 60 Vbeta and 13 Jbeta primers. TCRdb's copy holds only in-frame clones and misses some; the assay was immunoSEQ multiplex PCR. The sample shows about 150,000 clones, 77% of them seen only once. Findings and limits, study-wide: Reportedly, TCR beta sequences accurately predicted HLA-A and HLA-B alleles in most subjects. Because they were indistinguishable, some V segments, including TRBV6-2 and TRBV6-3, were excluded.

The V gene end was trimmed by 6 bases and the J gene end by 4 bases; junction bases not matched to a gene: 8. CDR3 length: 16 amino acids. Per the germline V gene, CDR1 is MNHNY and CDR2 is SVGAGI (reference sequence). V and J are TRBV6-6 and TRBJ2-1; 11 positions match TRBD2. The clonotype was recovered from a male donor in good health and CMV-seronegative. The sequenced sample consisted of PBMCs. The CDR3 here is CASRSFLAGGYNEQFF. As DNA, the CDR3 is TGTGCCAGCAGATCCTTTCTAGCGGGGGGATACAATGAGCAGTTCTTC.